A selection of T cell receptor beta chains follows, all from one sample in a study of blood T cell repertoires in COVID-19. Method: immunoSEQ multiplex PCR; TCRdb's copy keeps in-frame clones and lacks some. The repertoire has about 190,000 clones, around nine tenths of them found once; the top ten carry around 7%. Sequencing input: peripheral blood. These receptors were taken from a man aged 40-50 years with acute or convalescent COVID-19. Both conserved end residues are trimmed from each CDR3.

v_call	j_call	cdr3_aa
TRBV5-5	TRBJ1-4	ASSFYFTGGGSEKLF
TRBV4-1	TRBJ1-2	ASSQEGTGYGYT
TRBV9	TRBJ1-2	ASSVVDSLPYGYT
TRBV27	TRBJ2-1	ASSFFSGAPYNEQF
TRBV29-1	TRBJ1-3	SVDSGNTIY
TRBV27	TRBJ2-2	ASSLYLRTSNTGELF
TRBV3-1/TRBV3-2	TRBJ2-3	ASSQVGGGVSTDTQY
TRBV6-6	TRBJ2-2	ASKRANTGELF
TRBV2	TRBJ2-3	ASSEVLAGEDTQY
TRBV29-1	TRBJ1-2	SVVGTGHSYGYT
TRBV4-1	TRBJ2-2	ASSQVRRGTGELF
TRBV4-2	TRBJ1-3	ASSQSDGGSGNTIY
TRBV5-1	TRBJ1-4	ASSKTGPDEKLF
TRBV18	TRBJ2-3	ASSPRTGGIDTQY
TRBV19	TRBJ1-4	ASSIRGRHEKLF
TRBV6-5	TRBJ1-5	ASNSPNQPQH
TRBV4-2	TRBJ1-2	ASSPRTGGDYGYT
TRBV27	TRBJ1-2	ASSLSPTFQGYGYT
TRBV2	TRBJ1-1	ASSETVNTEAF
TRBV11-3	TRBJ2-7	ASSQDSSYEQY
TRBV7-6	TRBJ1-2	ASSLGRQGEYGYT
TRBV28	TRBJ2-7	ASSLTGRYEQY
TRBV6-9	TRBJ2-1	AKQGATGYNEQF
TRBV6-5	TRBJ1-1	ASTLRGEAF
TRBV5-1	TRBJ2-3	ASSLVAGGTDTQY
TRBV12-5	TRBJ1-5	ASAGSGQPQH
TRBV30	TRBJ2-1	AHLGAGGRGIEQF